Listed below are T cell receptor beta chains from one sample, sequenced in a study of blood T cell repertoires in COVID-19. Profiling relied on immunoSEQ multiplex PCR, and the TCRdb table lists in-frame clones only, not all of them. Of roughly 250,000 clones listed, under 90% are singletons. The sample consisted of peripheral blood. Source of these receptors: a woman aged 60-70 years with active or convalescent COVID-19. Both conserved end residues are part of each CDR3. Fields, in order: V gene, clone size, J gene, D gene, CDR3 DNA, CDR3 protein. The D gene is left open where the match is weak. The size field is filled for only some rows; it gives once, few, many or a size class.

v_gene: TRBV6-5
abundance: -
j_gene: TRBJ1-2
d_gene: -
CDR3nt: TGTGCCAGCCCTGGGGAGGGAAATGGCTACACCTTC
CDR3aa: CASPGEGNGYTF

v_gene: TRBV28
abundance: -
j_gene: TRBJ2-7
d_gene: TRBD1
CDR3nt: TGTGCCAGCAGCTCGAGGGGGGGGACAGGGCGATACGAGCAGTACTTC
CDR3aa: CASSSRGGTGRYEQYF

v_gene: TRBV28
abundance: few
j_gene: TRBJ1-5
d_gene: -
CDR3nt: TGTGCCAGCAAAGGGGGAAATAGCAATCAGCCCCAGCATTTT
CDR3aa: CASKGGNSNQPQHF

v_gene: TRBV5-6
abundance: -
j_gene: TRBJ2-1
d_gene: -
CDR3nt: TGTGCCAGCAGCTTGGACCCAGGTTACAATGAGCAGTTCTTC
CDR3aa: CASSLDPGYNEQFF

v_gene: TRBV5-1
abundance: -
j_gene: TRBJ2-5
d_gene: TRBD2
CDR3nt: TGCGCCAGCAGCTTGGGCGGGGGGAACCAAGAGACCCAGTACTTC
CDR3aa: CASSLGGGNQETQYF

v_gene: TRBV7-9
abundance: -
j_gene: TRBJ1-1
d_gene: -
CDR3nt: TGTGCCAGCAGCTTAGTGGGAGGGTTGGCTTTCTTT
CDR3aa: CASSLVGGLAFF

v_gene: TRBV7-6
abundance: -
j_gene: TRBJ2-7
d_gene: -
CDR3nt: TGTGCCAGCAGCTTAGTAGGTAGCGACGAGCAGTACTTC
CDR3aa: CASSLVGSDEQYF

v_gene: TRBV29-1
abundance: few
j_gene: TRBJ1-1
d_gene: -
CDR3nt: TGCAGCGTCGTACACCCAGGGGAAGGAGCTTTCTTT
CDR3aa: CSVVHPGEGAFF

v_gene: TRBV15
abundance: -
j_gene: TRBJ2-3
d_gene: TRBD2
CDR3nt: TGTGCCACCAGCCTCACTAGCGACAGCACAGATACGCAGTATTTT
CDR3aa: CATSLTSDSTDTQYF

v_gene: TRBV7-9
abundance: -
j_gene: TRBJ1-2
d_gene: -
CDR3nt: TGTGCCAGCAGCCCCGACAGGAACTATGGCTACACCTTC
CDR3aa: CASSPDRNYGYTF

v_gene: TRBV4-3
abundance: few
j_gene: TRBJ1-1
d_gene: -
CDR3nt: TGCGCCAGCAGCCAAGATCCCCCAGGGGCCGTGAACACTGAAGCTTTCTTT
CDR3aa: CASSQDPPGAVNTEAFF

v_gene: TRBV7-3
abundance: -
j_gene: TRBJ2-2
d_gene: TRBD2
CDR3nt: TGTGCCAGCAGCCCCCCGGGGGGAGAAGTCACCGGGGAGCTGTTTTTT
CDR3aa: CASSPPGGEVTGELFF

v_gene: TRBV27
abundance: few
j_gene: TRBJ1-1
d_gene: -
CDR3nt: TGTGCCAGCAGTTTCCATCAGGGGCGGACTGAAGCTTTCTTT
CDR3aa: CASSFHQGRTEAFF

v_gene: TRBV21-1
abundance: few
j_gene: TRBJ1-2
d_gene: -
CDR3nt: TGTGCCAGCAGCAAAAAGCGGCGCAGGGCGGGGGGCTACACCTTC
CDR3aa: CASSKKRRRAGGYTF

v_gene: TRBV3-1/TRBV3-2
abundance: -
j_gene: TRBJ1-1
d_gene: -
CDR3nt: TGTGCCAGCAGCCCTTTGCCAGGGAACACTGAAGCTTTCTTT
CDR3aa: CASSPLPGNTEAFF

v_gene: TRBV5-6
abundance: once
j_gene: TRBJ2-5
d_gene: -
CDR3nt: TGTGCCAGCAGCTTGGATCGGGGAGAGACCCAGTACTTC
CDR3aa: CASSLDRGETQYF

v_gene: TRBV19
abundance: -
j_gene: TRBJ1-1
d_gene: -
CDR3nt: TGTGCCAGCCGAAAAACAGGGAATCAGCGGAACACTGAAGCTTTCTTT
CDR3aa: CASRKTGNQRNTEAFF

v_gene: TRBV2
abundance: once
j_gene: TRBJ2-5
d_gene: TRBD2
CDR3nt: TGTGCCAGCAGTGTGGGGACTAGCGAGGAGACCCAGTACTTC
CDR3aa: CASSVGTSEETQYF

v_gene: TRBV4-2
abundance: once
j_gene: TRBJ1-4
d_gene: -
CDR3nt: TGTGCCAGCAGCCAAGAAACGGTTTCAACTAATGAAAAACTGTTTTTT
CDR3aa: CASSQETVSTNEKLFF

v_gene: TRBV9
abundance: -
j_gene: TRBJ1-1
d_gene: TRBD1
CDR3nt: TGTGCCAGCGGAGAGGGACAGGGCTTCTCTGAAGCTTTCTTT
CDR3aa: CASGEGQGFSEAFF

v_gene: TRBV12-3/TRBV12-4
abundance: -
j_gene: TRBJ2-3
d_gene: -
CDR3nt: TGTGCCAGGACAGGAAACACAGATACGCAGTATTTT
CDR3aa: CARTGNTDTQYF

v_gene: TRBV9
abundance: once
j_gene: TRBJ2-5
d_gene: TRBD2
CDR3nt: TGTGCCAGCAGCGGCCGTTCGGCGGGGGGGCCGATAAAAGAGACCCAGTACTTC
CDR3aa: CASSGRSAGGPIKETQYF

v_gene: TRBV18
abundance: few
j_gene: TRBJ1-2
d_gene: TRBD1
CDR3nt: TGTGCCAGCTCAACCGGGACAGGGAATGGCTACACCTTC
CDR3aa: CASSTGTGNGYTF

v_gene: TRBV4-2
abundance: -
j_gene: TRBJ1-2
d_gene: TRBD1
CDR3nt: TGTGCCAGCAGCCAAGCGACAGGGGAGGACTATGGCTACACCTTC
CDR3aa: CASSQATGEDYGYTF

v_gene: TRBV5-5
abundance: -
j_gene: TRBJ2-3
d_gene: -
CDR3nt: TGTGCCAGCAGCTTCTACGGGGAGGTAGATACGCAGTATTTT
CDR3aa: CASSFYGEVDTQYF

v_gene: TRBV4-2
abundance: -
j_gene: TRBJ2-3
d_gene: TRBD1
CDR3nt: TGTGCCAGCAGCCAATTAGCGACAGGGCCGGCAGATACGCAGTATTTT
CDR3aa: CASSQLATGPADTQYF

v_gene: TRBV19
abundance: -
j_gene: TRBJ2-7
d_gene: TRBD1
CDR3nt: TGTGCCAGTAGGAACACCGGGACAGTTGGCTACGAGCAGTACTTC
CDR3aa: CASRNTGTVGYEQYF

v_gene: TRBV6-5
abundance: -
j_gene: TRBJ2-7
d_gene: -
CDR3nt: TGTGCCAGCGCCGAACCGGGCGAGGGAATTTACGAGCAGTACTTC
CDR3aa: CASAEPGEGIYEQYF

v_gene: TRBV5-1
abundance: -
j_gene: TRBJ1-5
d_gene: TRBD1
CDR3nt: TGCGCCAGCAGCTCGGGACAGGGGGGCAATCAGCCCCAGCATTTT
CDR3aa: CASSSGQGGNQPQHF

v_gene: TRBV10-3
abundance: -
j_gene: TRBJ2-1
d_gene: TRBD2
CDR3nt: TGTGCCATCAGTGGGGGTGGGACTAGCCAGTTCTTC
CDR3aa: CAISGGGTSQFF

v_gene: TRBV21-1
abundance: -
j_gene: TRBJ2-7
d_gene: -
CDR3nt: TGTGCCAGCAGCAAAGAAGGGACAGGGCTCGATGAGCAGTACTTC
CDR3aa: CASSKEGTGLDEQYF

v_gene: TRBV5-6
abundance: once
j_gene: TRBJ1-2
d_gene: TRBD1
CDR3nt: TGTGCCAGCAGCTTGAATGCGGGACAGAACTATGGCTACACCTTC
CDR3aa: CASSLNAGQNYGYTF

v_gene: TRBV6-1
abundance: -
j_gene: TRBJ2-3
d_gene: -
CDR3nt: TGTGCCAGCAGTGAAGAGGAGGGGGGGCCCCCAGATACGCAGTATTTT
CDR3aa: CASSEEEGGPPDTQYF

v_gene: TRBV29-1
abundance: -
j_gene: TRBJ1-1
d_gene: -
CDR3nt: TGCAGCGTTTGGGAACCGGGACACCACTACACTGAAGCTTTCTTT
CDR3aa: CSVWEPGHHYTEAFF

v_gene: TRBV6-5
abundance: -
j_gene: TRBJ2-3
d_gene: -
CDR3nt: TGTGCCAGCCGGGCGGGGCCCCACACAGATACGCAGTATTTT
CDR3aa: CASRAGPHTDTQYF

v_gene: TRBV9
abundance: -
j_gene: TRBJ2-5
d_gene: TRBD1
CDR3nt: TGTGCCAGCAGCTCCGAGGACAGGGTCGAGACCCAGTACTTC
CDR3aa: CASSSEDRVETQYF

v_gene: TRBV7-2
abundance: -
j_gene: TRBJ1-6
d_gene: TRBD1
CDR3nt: TGTGCCAGCAGCTTGGACAGGGGCAGGGATTCACCCCTCCACTTT
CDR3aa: CASSLDRGRDSPLHF

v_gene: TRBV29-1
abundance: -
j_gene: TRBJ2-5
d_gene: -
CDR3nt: TGCAGCGTTGAAGACTCTAGGGGGGAGACCCAGTACTTC
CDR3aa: CSVEDSRGETQYF

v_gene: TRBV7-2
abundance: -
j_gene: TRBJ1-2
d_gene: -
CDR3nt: TGTGCCAGCAGCGGAGGACCGGGCCCAGTCTATGGCTACACCTTC
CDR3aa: CASSGGPGPVYGYTF

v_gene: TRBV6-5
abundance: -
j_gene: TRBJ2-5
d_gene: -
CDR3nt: TGTGCCAGCAGCCCCCGGGGGGCGGACCGAGAGACCCAGTACTTC
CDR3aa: CASSPRGADRETQYF

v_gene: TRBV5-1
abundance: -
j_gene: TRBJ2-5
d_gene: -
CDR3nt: TGCGCCAGCAGCTTGGGAGATTTTGAGGAGACCCAGTACTTC
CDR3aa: CASSLGDFEETQYF

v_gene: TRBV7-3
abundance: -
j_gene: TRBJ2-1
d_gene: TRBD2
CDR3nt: TGTGCCAGCAGCTTAAGGGCGGGGGGGCCCTATGAGCAGTTCTTC
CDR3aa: CASSLRAGGPYEQFF

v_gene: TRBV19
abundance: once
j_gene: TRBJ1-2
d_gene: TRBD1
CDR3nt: TGTGCCAGTAGCCTCCGGGACAGGGGCGATGGCTACACCTTC
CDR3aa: CASSLRDRGDGYTF

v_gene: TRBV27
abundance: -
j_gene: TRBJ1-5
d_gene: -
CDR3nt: TGTGCCAGCAGTTTACCGGGAGGCAATCAGCCCCAGCATTTT
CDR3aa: CASSLPGGNQPQHF